This T cell receptor (beta chain) was profiled in a study of T cells in Graves' hyperthyroidism and ophthalmopathy. General study results and limits: A median 6.5 months before onset, the model predicted ophthalmopathy. Through a model of 13 V-J features, ophthalmopathy was separated from stable hyperthyroidism. Among clonotypes expanded in thyroid above 0.001, most were also found in blood.

V was clipped by 1 base and J by 1 base, with 7 bases between them. CDR3 length: 14 residues. The V gene's germline CDR1 is MGHRA and CDR2 YSYEKL. An absence of ophthalmopathy progression within 18 months meant stable Graves' hyperthyroidism. This clonotype occurred many times. What it binds is not known. The TCR beta CDR3 regions underwent amplification using RNA transcripts as the source. When the TCR CDR3 underwent first-round RT-PCR, the HTBI primer set was used. TCRdb processed the multiplex PCR reads anew with MiXCR; each CDR3 protein has one entry. The sample holds 700,000 to 950,000 distinct CDR3 sequences; 35% are singletons and the top ten take around 31%.

The sequence was obtained from a woman aged 40 to 50 with Graves' hyperthyroidism. Sample: blood. The V gene is TRBV4-1, the J gene TRBJ1-1, with D hard to call. The CDR3 here is CASSQVRGNTEAFF. In nucleotides, the CDR3 is TGCGCCAGCAGCCAAGTGAGAGGGAACACTGAAGCTTTCTTT.